The 7 T cell receptor beta chains below were found in one sample sequenced in a study of T-cell memory formation after mild COVID-19. Each CDR3 protein is one row after TCRdb ran MiXCR on the 5' RACE reads. The repertoire consists of roughly 47,000 distinct CDR3 sequences, with roughly 7% occurring once and the leading ten covering roughly 1.5%. Material: PBMCs or a T cell subset sorted from them (not recorded which). These receptors came from a man younger than 35 who had mild COVID-19 (a few samples of this study predate the infection). Cell type and time point are not known.

This clonotype was counted only a few times. The chain combines TRBV12-3 or TRBV12-4 with TRBJ1-1; 10 bases map to TRBD1. This CDR3 spans 14 amino acids. V lost 8 bases to trimming and J lost 3 bases; unmatched junction nucleotides: 6. This chain's CDR3 is CASLTTGGHTEAFF. CDR3 bases: TGTGCCAGCTTAACGACAGGGGGCCACACTGAAGCTTTCTTT.

This clonotype was found many times. The CDR3 here is CSVGRVSGGGELFF. Here the CDR3 DNA reads TGCAGCGTCGGCAGGGTTTCGGGAGGCGGGGAGCTGTTTTTT. The chain has TRBV29-1 and TRBJ2-2; 7 nucleotides agree with TRBD2. CDR3 length: 14 amino acids. Per germline, CDR1 SQVTM and CDR2 ANQGSEA. The junction had 11 bases not matched to a gene; V was cut back by 6 bases and J by 7 bases.

This clonotype was found many times. This chain uses TRBV27 with TRBJ1-6; no firm D call. CDR1 is MNHEY, CDR2 SMNVEV, per germline (reference sequence). V was shortened by 6 bases and J by 0 bases, with 9 bases between the two germline ends. There are 15 residues in the CDR3. The CDR3 region is CASSAKSSYNSPLHF. In DNA form, the CDR3 reads TGTGCCAGCAGCGCCAAAAGCTCCTATAATTCACCCCTCCACTTT.

This clonotype was detected ten times or more. V and J are TRBV7-2 and TRBJ2-3; tentatively, D is TRBD1 (5 bases). Germline CDR1 is SGHTA and CDR2 is FQGNSA. Deletions cut 5 bases from V and 5 bases from J, with 23 bases between. This CDR3 is built from 17 residues. In DNA form, the CDR3 reads TGTGCCAGCAGCACTACTGGAGTCAGGGTATCAGTAGATACGCAGTATTTT. Translation gives CASSTTGVRVSVDTQYF.

The J gene is TRBJ1-1, the V gene TRBV7-2; weak D call: TRBD1 (5 bases). CDR1 is SGHTA, CDR2 FQGNSA, per germline. Trimming left V 8 bases short and J 5 bases short, with 12 bases between. The CDR3 extends over 12 amino acids. For the CDR3, the DNA is TGTGCCAGCGGGGCGGCCAGAACTGAAGCTTTCTTT. Protein sequence: CASGAARTEAFF. Complete variable domain (other parts from reference TRBV7-2 and TRBJ1-1): GAGVSQSPSNKVTEKGKDVELRCDPISGHTALYWYRQSLGQGLEFLIYFQGNSAPDKSGLPSDRFSAERTGGSVSTLTIQRTQQEDSAVYLCASGAARTEAFFGQGTRLTVV.

Ten or more counts support this clonotype. The chain uses TRBV5-1 and TRBJ2-2; the D call may be TRBD1 or TRBD2 (6 bases each). With 3 bases removed from V and 1 base from J, the gap between germline ends came to 10 bases. This CDR3 comprises 15 residues. CDR1 is SGHRS and CDR2 is YFSETQ in the germline V gene. CDR3 sequence reads: CASSWGDKNTGELFF. In DNA form, the CDR3 reads TGCGCCAGCAGCTGGGGGGACAAGAACACCGGGGAGCTGTTTTTT.

This clonotype was detected a few times. The chain uses TRBV5-6 and TRBJ2-7; D not certain. CDR3 length: 13 amino acids. Trimming removed 2 bases from V and 0 bases from J, with 6 bases in between. Germline V gene lookup returns CDR1 SGHDT and CDR2 YYEEEE. CDR3 amino acids: CASSLVVSYEQYF. The DNA of the CDR3 is TGTGCCAGCAGCTTAGTCGTCTCCTACGAGCAGTACTTC.